Given below is one T cell receptor (beta chain) in context. Its antigen is not known. Negative magnetic isolation gave CD8+ and CD4+ cells; FACS enriched CD8+ TEMRA. Reverse transcription of about 0.45 to 1 ug RNA was carried out with random hexamers. The authors amplified TCR beta CDR3 across 54 Vbeta and 13 Jbeta using immunoSEQ multiplex PCR. One entry per CDR3 protein results from TCRdb running MiXCR on the immunoSEQ multiplex PCR reads. The repertoire includes some 160,000 distinct CDR3 sequences, 94% of them detected once, and roughly 0.11% sits in the top ten. This entry comes from a study of CD8 T cells in Susac syndrome. Study-level information: Sequencing included Susac syndrome patients, about six of them with active disease and roughly eight in remission. Study-wide results and limits: The CD4+ T cell repertoires of Susac syndrome were found to show no clonal expansion.

CDR1 and CDR2 from the germline V gene are LGHNA and YNFKEQ. V shed 5 bases, J shed 5 bases, and the junction held 4 bases outside the gene matches. The CDR3 sequence is 13 residues long. The TCR sequence derives from a human donor with Susac syndrome. Material: CD4+ T cells from PBMCs. The chain has TRBV4-2 and TRBJ2-5; TRBD1 agrees at 8 bases. For the CDR3, the DNA is TGTGCCAGCAGCTATACAGGGGGGGAGACCCAGTACTTC. Amino acid sequence: CASSYTGGETQYF.